This T cell receptor beta chain came from a study of T cell repertoires in cytomegalovirus infection. On the study more broadly: A matching HLA type, together with CMV infection, was signaled by public TCR beta signatures.

With regard to this clonotype: Its antigen is unidentified.

TCRdb analysed the reads with MiXCR anew, one entry per CDR3 protein. The table has roughly 110,000 distinct CDR3 sequences, under 35% seen once. This specimen was CD8+ T cells from cultured PBMCs, taken from culture after CMV antigen stimulation. This clonotype was sampled from a human donor in good health (CMV status not recorded). Some clones in this sample may be carry-over from other donors' samples.

This CDR3 reads CASSTNSGINFNYGYTF. CDR3 bases: TGTGCCAGTAGTACTAATTCCGGGATCAACTTTAACTATGGCTACACCTTC. The chain has TRBV19 and TRBJ1-2; D gene uncertain. The CDR3 length is 17 residues. Per the germline V gene, CDR1 is LNHDA and CDR2 is SQIVND (reference sequence). Between the trimmed V and J ends, which lost 4 bases and 1 base, there was a span of 19 bases.